The source of this TCR beta chain is a study of OX40 agonist ivuxolimab in advanced cancers. Method: immunoSEQ multiplex PCR; TCRdb's copy keeps in-frame clones and lacks some. The sample consists of tens of thousands of clones, roughly 90% of them appearing once. Individuals having autoimmune disease history or systemic immunosuppression were not enrolled. Germline CDR1 and CDR2: WSHSY and SAAADI. Trimming cost V 6 bases and J 5 bases, with 16 bases left between them. The CDR3 sequence is 14 residues long. The chain has TRBV10-2 and TRBJ1-1; TRBD1 might be the D (6 bases). This material consisted of CD4+ or CD8+ T cells sorted from blood, taken in a trial of the OX40 agonist ivuxolimab. This sequence was found in an adult with an advanced solid tumor such as melanoma, head and neck, liver or kidney cancer. DNA for the CDR3: TGCGCCAGCAGAACAAGGGGGATAGGGACTGAAGCTTTCTTT. It is translated as CASRTRGIGTEAFF.